These 13 T cell receptor beta chains were all obtained from the same sample, sequenced in a study of T-cell reconstitution after alpha-beta-depleted transplantation in children. TCRbeta library construction was performed incorporating unique molecular identifiers. TCRdb re-derived calls from the PCR reads in MiXCR, one entry per CDR3 protein. Among 200,000 to 300,000 distinct CDR3 sequences listed, 12% were seen once. Sequenced material: PBMCs from the stem cell graft donor, taken from the stem cell graft. The origin of the receptors is a human donor who donated a stem cell graft to a child with acute lymphoblastic leukemia.

This clonotype was recorded once. A much larger clone is a single base away; this may be a read error. The chain links TRBV19 to TRBJ1-1; D possibly corresponds to TRBD1 (6 bases). Germline V CDR1 and CDR2: LNHDA, SQIVND (reference sequence). The CDR3 has 14 residues. CDR3 residues: CASKYREMNTDAFF. The CDR3 region has the DNA TGTGCCAGTAAATACAGGGAAATGAACACTGACGCTTTCTTT. The whole variable domain, remainder taken from reference TRBV19 and TRBJ1-1, is DGGITQSPKYLFRKEGQNVTLSCEQNLNHDAMYWYRQDPGQGLRLIYYSQIVNDFQKGDIAEGYSVSREKKESFPLTVTSAQKNPTAFYLCASKYREMNTDAFFGQGTRLTVV.

This clonotype was observed many times. CDR3 sequence: CASGRTGKTTYGYTF. CDR3 nucleotide sequence: TGCGCCAGCGGGAGGACAGGAAAAACAACTTATGGCTACACCTTC. The chain has TRBV10-1 and TRBJ1-2; 7 bases are shared with TRBD1. From germline, CDR1 is WNHNN and CDR2 SYGVQD (reference sequence). Trimming took 8 bases from V and 5 from J; bases not matched to a gene: 14. CDR3 length: 15 residues.

Points on this clonotype: This may arise from a read error, as a much more abundant clone is one base away. The chain joins TRBV29-1 to TRBJ1-1; D gene ambiguous. V lost 8 bases and J 8 bases, leaving 12 bases between the germline ends. This CDR3 spans 10 amino acids. Looked up from germline, CDR1 is SQVTM and CDR2 is ANQGSEA. This chain's CDR3 is CSLRLTEAFF. CDR3 nucleotides: TGCAGCCTTCGGTTAACGGAAGCTTTCTTT. Supplemented by reference TRBV29-1 and TRBJ1-1, the full variable domain reads SAVISQKPSRDICQRGTSLTIQCQVDSQVTMMFWYRQQPGQSLTLIATANQGSEATYESGFVIDKFPISRPNLTFSTLTVSNMSPEDSSIYLCSLRLTEAFFGQGTRLTVV.

The sample holds many counts of this clonotype. This chain joins TRBV29-1 and TRBJ2-1; no firm D call. This CDR3 comprises 12 residues. Trimming stripped 1 base from V and 7 bases from J, with 8 bases between. CDR1 is SQVTM, CDR2 ANQGSEA, per germline. This CDR3 reads CSVEGRLNEQFF. The CDR3 DNA is TGCAGCGTTGAAGGCCGTCTAAATGAGCAGTTCTTC.

In this sample, this clonotype turned up many times. The rearrangement joins TRBV5-1 to TRBJ2-7, with a weak D call TRBD2 (7 bases). V was trimmed by 0 bases and J by 3 bases, leaving 13 bases between them. CDR3 length equals 15 residues. Germline V gene data show CDR1 as SGHRS and CDR2 as YFSETQ. CDR3 DNA: TGCGCCAGCAGCTTGGGAGGGGGGGAAGGCTACGAGCAGTACTTC. Encoded protein: CASSLGGGEGYEQYF.

This clonotype was found many times. The rearrangement joins TRBV28 to TRBJ2-7, with TRBD2 identical over 7 bases. The V gene end was trimmed by 2 bases and the J gene end by 2 bases; junction bases not matched to a gene: 3. Germline-derived CDR1 and CDR2 are MDHEN and SYDVKM. The CDR3 is 14 residues long. This chain's CDR3 is CASSLGTNPYEQYF. Written as DNA, the CDR3 is TGTGCCAGCAGTTTAGGGACTAACCCCTACGAGCAGTACTTC.

This clonotype was detected many times. The chain joins TRBV4-3 to TRBJ2-7; D may be TRBD1 (7 bases). Trimming cost V 1 base and J 6 bases, with 13 bases left between them. The V gene's germline CDR1 is LGHNA and CDR2 YSLEER. CDR3 length: 14 residues. In nucleotides, the CDR3 is TGCGCCAGCAGCCAAGTTCACAGGGGAGGCGAGCAGTACTTC. Its protein is CASSQVHRGGEQYF.

For this clonotype: A read error may explain this, as a much larger clone is one base away. The CDR3 sequence: CSASYRANSNRPQHF. As DNA, the CDR3 is TGCAGTGCTAGTTACAGGGCTAATAGCAATCGGCCCCAGCATTTT. This chain joins TRBV20-1 and TRBJ1-5; TRBD1 is a possible D gene (6 bases). Germline V lookup: CDR1 DFQATT, CDR2 SNEGSKA (reference sequence). The CDR3 runs to 15 residues.

This clonotype was observed many times. V and J are TRBV6-2 or TRBV6-3 and TRBJ2-7; TRBD1 aligns across 9 bases. CDR3 length equals 14 residues. Looked up from germline, CDR1 is MNHEY and CDR2 is SVGEGT. Trimming removed 5 bases from V and 3 bases from J; junction bases left unmatched: 5. CDR3 DNA sequence: TGTGCCAGCAGTACTGGGGACAGGGACTACGAGCAGTACTTC. As protein: CASSTGDRDYEQYF.

This clonotype was picked up many times. The rearrangement uses TRBV28 and TRBJ1-3; unclear D gene. The CDR3 has 16 residues. Trimming left V 6 bases short and J 0 bases short, with 15 bases between. From germline, CDR1 is MDHEN and CDR2 SYDVKM. The CDR3 region has the DNA TGTGCCAGCAGCCCACCTGGGCTGAACTCTGGAAACACCATATATTTT. It specifies CASSPPGLNSGNTIYF.

The sample holds many counts of this clonotype. The rearrangement uses TRBV2 and TRBJ2-7; TRBD1 matches 7 bases. Germline lookup yields CDR1 SNHLY and CDR2 FYNNEI. The CDR3 covers 12 residues. J was trimmed by 6 bases and V by 6 bases; bases with no gene match: 5. The CDR3 region is CASSSNRGEQYF. The DNA for the CDR3 is TGTGCCAGCAGCTCCAACAGGGGCGAGCAGTACTTC.

This clonotype was counted a few times. The chain is built from TRBV28 and TRBJ1-2, with 10 bases identical to TRBD1. CDR3 length: 14 residues. Per germline, CDR1 MDHEN and CDR2 SYDVKM. J lost 6 bases, V lost 5 bases, and 6 bases had no gene match. This chain's CDR3 is CASSPTGGGNGYTF. The DNA of the CDR3 is TGTGCCAGCAGTCCGACAGGGGGCGGGAATGGCTACACCTTC.

In this sample, this clonotype turned up many times. This rearrangement joins TRBV20-1 to TRBJ2-5; tentatively, D is TRBD2 (6 bases). Per germline, CDR1 DFQATT and CDR2 SNEGSKA (reference sequence). The germline V and J ends were trimmed by 6 bases and 0 bases, with 23 bases remaining between them. This CDR3 is 17 amino acids long. This CDR3 is CSATWGVGGSYQETQYF. As DNA, the CDR3 is TGCAGTGCGACCTGGGGGGTCGGCGGCTCGTACCAAGAGACCCAGTACTTC.